The next 6 T cell receptor beta chains were all read from a single sample in a study of long-term antiretroviral therapy in people with HIV. Researchers report immunoSEQ v3.0 was run at survey level. Measured with immunoSEQ multiplex PCR; TCRdb has only the in-frame clones, and not every one. The sample has about 20,000 clones, about 81% seen once. The sample here was unsorted PBMCs, taken 0.3 years after starting antiretroviral therapy. Every receptor here comes from a woman aged 45-59 years with HIV.

V and J are TRBV7-3 and TRBJ2-5; D perhaps matches TRBD2 (7 bases). This CDR3 spans 14 amino acids. Germline V CDR1 and CDR2: SGHTA, FQGTGA. Between the trimmed V and J ends, which lost 5 bases and 4 bases, there was a span of 14 bases. CDR3 in amino acids: CASSPGGRGETQYF. The DNA for the CDR3 is TGTGCCAGCAGCCCGGGGGGCCGGGGAGAGACCCAGTACTTC.

This rearrangement joins TRBV4-1 to TRBJ1-1, with TRBD1 matching over 7 bases. CDR1 is MGHRA, CDR2 YSYEKL, per germline. V gave up 1 base and J gave up 6 bases; unmatched junction bases: 8. This CDR3 region has 15 residues. The CDR3 bases are TGCGCCAGCAGCCAAGTCGACAGGGCGCACGCTGAAGCTTTCTTT. Amino acid sequence: CASSQVDRAHAEAFF.

Here the CDR3 DNA reads TGTGCCAGTAGTATAATGGGACGTGAAAAACTGTTTTTT. Residues: CASSIMGREKLFF. This sequence joins TRBV19 and TRBJ1-4; weak D call: TRBD1 (5 bases). CDR1 is LNHDA and CDR2 is SQIVND in the germline V gene (reference sequence). Between the trimmed V and J ends, which lost 2 bases and 7 bases, there was a span of 8 bases. CDR3 length: 13 amino acids.

V gene TRBV5-1 combines with J gene TRBJ1-1; possible D gene TRBD1, 5 bases. Germline V gene lookup returns CDR1 SGHRS and CDR2 YFSETQ. This CDR3 region has 16 residues. Deletions cut 5 bases from V and 5 bases from J, with 22 bases between. The CDR3 region has the DNA TGCGCCAGCAGTTCTAGGTCGGGACGGGGGGGGACTGAAGCTTTCTTT. Residues: CASSSRSGRGGTEAFF.

The V and J genes are TRBV5-4 and TRBJ1-1; D gene unclear. V was pared by 2 bases and J by 1 base, with 9 bases between. CDR3 size: 14 residues. The germline CDR1 and CDR2 sequences are SGHNT and YYREEE (reference sequence). DNA for the CDR3: TGTGCCAGCAGCTTAGAAGTACAGAACACTGAAGCTTTCTTT. This translates into CASSLEVQNTEAFF.

This clone appeared once. This chain joins TRBV4-2 and TRBJ1-1; D perhaps matches TRBD1 (6 bases). The CDR3 is 16 residues long. From germline, CDR1 is LGHNA and CDR2 YNFKEQ. The V end lost 0 bases, the J end lost 2 bases, and 13 bases lay between the germline ends. CDR3 in DNA: TGTGCCAGCAGCCAAGATGGACAGCGCCTAAACACTGAAGCTTTCTTT. This translates into CASSQDGQRLNTEAFF.